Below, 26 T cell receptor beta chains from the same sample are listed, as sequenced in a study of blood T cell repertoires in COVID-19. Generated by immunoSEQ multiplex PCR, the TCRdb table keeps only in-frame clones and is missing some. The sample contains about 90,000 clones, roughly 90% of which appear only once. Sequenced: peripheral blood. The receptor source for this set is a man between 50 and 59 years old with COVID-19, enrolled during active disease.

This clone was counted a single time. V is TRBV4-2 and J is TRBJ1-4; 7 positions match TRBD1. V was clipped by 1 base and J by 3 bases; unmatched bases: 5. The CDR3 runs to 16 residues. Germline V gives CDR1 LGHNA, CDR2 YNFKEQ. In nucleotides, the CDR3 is TGTGCCAGCAGCCAAGCTACAGGGGTAGCTAATGAAAAACTGTTTTTT. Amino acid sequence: CASSQATGVANEKLFF.

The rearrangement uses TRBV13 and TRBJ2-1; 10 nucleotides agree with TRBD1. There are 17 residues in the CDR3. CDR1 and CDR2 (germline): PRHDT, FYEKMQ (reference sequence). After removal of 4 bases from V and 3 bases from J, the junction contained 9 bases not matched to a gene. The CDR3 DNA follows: TGTGCCAGCAGCTCGGGACAGGGGAGGGGATACTACAATGAGCAGTTCTTC. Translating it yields CASSSGQGRGYYNEQFF.

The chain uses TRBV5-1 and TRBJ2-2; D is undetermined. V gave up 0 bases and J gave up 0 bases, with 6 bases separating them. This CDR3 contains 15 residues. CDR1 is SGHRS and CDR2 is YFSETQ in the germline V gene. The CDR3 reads CASSLDNPNTGELFF. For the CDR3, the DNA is TGCGCCAGCAGCTTGGACAATCCGAACACCGGGGAGCTGTTTTTT.

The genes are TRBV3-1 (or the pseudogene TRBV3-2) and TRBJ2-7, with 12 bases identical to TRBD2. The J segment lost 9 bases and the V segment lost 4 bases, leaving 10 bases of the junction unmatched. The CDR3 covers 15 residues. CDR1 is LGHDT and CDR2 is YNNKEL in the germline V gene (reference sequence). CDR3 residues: CASSLGLAGSNRQYF. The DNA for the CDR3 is TGTGCCAGCAGCCTCGGACTAGCGGGGTCTAATCGGCAGTACTTC.

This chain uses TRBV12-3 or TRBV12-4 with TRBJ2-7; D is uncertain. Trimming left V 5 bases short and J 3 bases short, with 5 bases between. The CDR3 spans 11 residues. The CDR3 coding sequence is TGTGCCAGCAGTAAATACTACGAGCAGTACTTC. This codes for CASSKYYEQYF.

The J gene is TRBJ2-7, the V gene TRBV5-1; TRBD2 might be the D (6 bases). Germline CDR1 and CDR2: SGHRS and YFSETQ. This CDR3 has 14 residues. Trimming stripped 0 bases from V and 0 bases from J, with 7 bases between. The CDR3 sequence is CASSLGRDSYEQYF. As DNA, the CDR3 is TGCGCCAGCAGCTTGGGGCGGGACTCCTACGAGCAGTACTTC. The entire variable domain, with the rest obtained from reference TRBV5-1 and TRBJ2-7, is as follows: KAGVTQTPRYLIKTRGQQVTLSCSPISGHRSVSWYQQTPGQGLQFLFEYFSETQRNKGNFPGRFSGRQFSNSRSEMNVSTLELGDSALYLCASSLGRDSYEQYFGPGTRLTVT.

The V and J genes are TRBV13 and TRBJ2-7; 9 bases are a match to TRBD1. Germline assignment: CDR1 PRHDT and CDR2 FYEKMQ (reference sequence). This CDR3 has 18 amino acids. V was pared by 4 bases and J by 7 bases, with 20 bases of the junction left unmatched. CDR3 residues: CASSSSPGTGINPREQYF. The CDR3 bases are TGTGCCAGCAGCTCCAGCCCGGGGACAGGGATCAACCCTCGGGAGCAGTACTTC.

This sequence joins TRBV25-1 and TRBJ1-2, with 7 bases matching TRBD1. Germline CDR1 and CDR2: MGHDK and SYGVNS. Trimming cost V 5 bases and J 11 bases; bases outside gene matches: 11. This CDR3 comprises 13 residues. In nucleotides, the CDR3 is TGTGCCAGCAGTAGACAGGGTTATCCTAGGTACACCTTC. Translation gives CASSRQGYPRYTF.

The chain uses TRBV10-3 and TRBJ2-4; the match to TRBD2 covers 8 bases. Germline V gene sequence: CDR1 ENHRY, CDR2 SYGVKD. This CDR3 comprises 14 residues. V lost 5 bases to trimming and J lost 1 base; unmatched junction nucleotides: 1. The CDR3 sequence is CAISTGGAKNIQYF. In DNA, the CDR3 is TGTGCCATCAGTACGGGGGGGGCCAAAAACATTCAGTACTTC.

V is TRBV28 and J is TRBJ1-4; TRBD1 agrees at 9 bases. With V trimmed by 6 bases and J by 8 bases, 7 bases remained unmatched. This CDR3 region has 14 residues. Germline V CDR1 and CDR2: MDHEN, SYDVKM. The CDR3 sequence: CASRTTGGEEKLFF. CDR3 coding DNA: TGTGCCAGCAGAACGACAGGGGGTGAGGAAAAACTGTTTTTT. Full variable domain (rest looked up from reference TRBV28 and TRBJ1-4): DVKVTQSSRYLVKRTGEKVFLECVQDMDHENMFWYRQDPGLGLRLIYFSYDVKMKEKGDIPEGYSVSREKKERFSLILESASTNQTSMYLCASRTTGGEEKLFFGSGTQLSVL.

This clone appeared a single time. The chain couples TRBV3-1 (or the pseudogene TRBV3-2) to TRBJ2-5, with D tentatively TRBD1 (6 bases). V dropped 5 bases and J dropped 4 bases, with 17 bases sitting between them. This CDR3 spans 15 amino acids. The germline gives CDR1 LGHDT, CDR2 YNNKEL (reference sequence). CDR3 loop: CASSSYREWVETQYF. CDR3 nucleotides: TGTGCCAGCAGCTCCTACAGGGAATGGGTAGAGACCCAGTACTTC.

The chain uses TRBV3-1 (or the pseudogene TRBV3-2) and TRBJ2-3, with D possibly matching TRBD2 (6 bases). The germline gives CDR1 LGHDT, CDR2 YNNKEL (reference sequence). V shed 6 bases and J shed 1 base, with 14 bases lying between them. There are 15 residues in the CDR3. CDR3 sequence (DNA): TGTGCCAGCAGTAAGGACTACTGGGGCACAGATACGCAGTATTTT. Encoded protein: CASSKDYWGTDTQYF.

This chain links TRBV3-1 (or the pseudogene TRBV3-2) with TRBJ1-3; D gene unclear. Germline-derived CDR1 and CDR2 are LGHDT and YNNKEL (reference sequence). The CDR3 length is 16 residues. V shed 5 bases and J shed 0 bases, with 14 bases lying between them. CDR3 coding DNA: TGTGCCAGCAGCAAAATCAGGCCCACCTCTGGAAACACCATATATTTT. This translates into CASSKIRPTSGNTIYF.

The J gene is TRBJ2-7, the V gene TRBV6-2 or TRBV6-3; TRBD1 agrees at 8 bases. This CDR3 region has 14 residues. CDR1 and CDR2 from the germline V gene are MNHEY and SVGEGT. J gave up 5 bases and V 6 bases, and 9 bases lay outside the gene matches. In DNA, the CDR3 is TGTGCCAGCAGCTGGCGGACAGGGTGGGACGAGCAGTACTTC. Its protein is CASSWRTGWDEQYF.

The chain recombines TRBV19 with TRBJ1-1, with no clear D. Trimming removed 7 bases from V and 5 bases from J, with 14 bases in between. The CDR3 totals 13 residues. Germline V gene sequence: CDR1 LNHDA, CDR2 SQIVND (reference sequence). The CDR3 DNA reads TGTGCCAGTACCCACTCGGACTTGACTGAAGCTTTCTTT. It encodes CASTHSDLTEAFF.

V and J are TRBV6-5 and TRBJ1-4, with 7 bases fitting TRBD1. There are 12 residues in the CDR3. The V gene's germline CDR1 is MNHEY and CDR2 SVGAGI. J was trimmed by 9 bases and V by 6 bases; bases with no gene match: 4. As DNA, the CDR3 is TGTGCCAGCAGGACGACAGGGAAAAAACTGTTTTTT. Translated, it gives CASRTTGKKLFF.

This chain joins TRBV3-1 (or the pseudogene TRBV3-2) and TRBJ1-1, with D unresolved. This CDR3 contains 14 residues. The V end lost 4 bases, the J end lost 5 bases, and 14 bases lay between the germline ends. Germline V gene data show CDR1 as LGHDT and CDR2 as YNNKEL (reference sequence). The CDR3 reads CASSRLPGNTEAFF. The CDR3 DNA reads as TGTGCCAGCAGCCGTCTACCGGGAAATACTGAAGCTTTCTTT.

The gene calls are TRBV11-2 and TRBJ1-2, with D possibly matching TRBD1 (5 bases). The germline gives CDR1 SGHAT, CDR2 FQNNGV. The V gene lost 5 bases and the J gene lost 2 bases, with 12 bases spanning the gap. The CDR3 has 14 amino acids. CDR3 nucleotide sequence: TGTGCCAGCAGCCGCCGGGGGGTCAACTATGGCTACACCTTC. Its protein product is CASSRRGVNYGYTF.

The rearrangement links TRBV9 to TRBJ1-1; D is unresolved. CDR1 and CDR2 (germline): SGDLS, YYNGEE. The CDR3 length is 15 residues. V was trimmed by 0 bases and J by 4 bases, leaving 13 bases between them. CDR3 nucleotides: TGTGCCAGCAGCGTAGCTTTGACGGGGATCACTGAAGCTTTCTTT. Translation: CASSVALTGITEAFF.

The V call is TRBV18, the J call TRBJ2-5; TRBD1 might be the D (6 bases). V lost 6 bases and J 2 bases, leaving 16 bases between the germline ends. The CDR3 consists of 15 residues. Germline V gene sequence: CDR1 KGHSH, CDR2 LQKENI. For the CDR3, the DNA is TGTGCCAGCTCCAAGGGAACAGGGTTTCAAGAGACCCAGTACTTC. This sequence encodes CASSKGTGFQETQYF.

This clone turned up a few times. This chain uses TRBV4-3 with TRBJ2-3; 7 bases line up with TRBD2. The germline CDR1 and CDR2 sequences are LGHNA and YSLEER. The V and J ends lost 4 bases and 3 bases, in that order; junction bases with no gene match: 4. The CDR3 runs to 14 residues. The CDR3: CASSLGLVTDTQYF. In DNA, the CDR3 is TGCGCCAGCAGCCTTGGACTAGTTACAGATACGCAGTATTTT.

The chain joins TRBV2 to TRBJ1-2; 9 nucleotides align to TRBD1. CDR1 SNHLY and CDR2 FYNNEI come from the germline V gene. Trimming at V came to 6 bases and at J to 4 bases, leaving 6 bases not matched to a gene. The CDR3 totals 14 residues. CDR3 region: CASSPDRGSYGYTF. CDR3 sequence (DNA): TGTGCCAGCAGCCCGGACAGGGGCTCCTATGGCTACACCTTC.

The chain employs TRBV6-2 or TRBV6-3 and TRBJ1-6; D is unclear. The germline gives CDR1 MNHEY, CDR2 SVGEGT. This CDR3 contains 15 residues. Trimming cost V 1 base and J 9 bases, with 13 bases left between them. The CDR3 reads CASSYLGSPGSPLHF. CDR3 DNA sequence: TGTGCCAGCAGTTACTTGGGCAGTCCTGGTTCACCCCTCCACTTT.

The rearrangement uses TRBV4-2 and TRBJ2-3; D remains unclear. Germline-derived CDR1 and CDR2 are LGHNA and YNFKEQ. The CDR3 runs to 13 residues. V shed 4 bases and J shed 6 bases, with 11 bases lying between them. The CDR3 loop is CASSPQMFDTQYF. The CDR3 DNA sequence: TGTGCCAGCAGCCCCCAGATGTTTGATACGCAGTATTTT.

The CDR3 bases are TGCGCCAGCAGCCAGTTGCGGGGGGCCGTCGATGAGCAGTTCTTC. This encodes CASSQLRGAVDEQFF. The chain joins TRBV5-1 to TRBJ2-1; 8 bases match TRBD2. Germline V gives CDR1 SGHRS, CDR2 YFSETQ. V was clipped by 4 bases and J by 8 bases; unmatched bases: 11. CDR3 length: 15 amino acids.

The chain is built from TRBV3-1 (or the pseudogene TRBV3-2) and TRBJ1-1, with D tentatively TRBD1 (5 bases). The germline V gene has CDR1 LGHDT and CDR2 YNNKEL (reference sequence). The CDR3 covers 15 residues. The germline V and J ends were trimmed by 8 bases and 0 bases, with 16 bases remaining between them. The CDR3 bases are TGTGCCAGCGCATCGACGGGGGGATTGAACACTGAAGCTTTCTTT. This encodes CASASTGGLNTEAFF.